Listed below are T cell receptor beta chains from one sample, sequenced in a study of PD-1 blockade in classical Hodgkin lymphoma. Clones were read by immunoSEQ multiplex PCR, and TCRdb kept only the in-frame ones, dropping some. The table records tens of thousands of clones, roughly nine tenths of them present only once. Source: peripheral blood mononuclear cells (PBMCs), taken before the second cycle of nivolumab. The receptors stem from a human donor with classical Hodgkin lymphoma. The CDR3 runs from the conserved cysteine through the conserved F or W. The D gene is left open where the match is weak. Clone size is given for some rows only: seen once, a few or many times, or a class if the clone is expanded.

j_call,d_call,v_call,clone_size,cdr3_aa,cdr3_nt
TRBJ2-3,TRBD2,TRBV5-4,-,CASSLGLAGGADTQYF,TGTGCCAGCAGCCTGGGACTAGCGGGGGGGGCCGATACGCAGTATTTT
TRBJ1-5,-,TRBV10-3,-,CAISDGENQPQHF,TGTGCCATCAGTGATGGGGAGAATCAGCCCCAGCATTTT
TRBJ1-2,-,TRBV28,once,CASSLRGRNYGYTF,TGTGCCAGCAGTTTACGCGGACGGAACTATGGCTACACCTTC
TRBJ2-2,-,TRBV7-3,-,CASSQMPSLDTGELFF,TGTGCCAGCAGCCAAATGCCCAGTTTGGACACCGGGGAGCTGTTTTTT
TRBJ2-1,-,TRBV11-2,-,CASSLGRVWDEQFF,TGTGCCAGCAGCTTAGGACGGGTGTGGGATGAGCAGTTCTTC
TRBJ2-3,TRBD2,TRBV27,-,CASSLILTSGTSTDTQYF,TGTGCCAGCAGTTTAATATTGACTAGCGGGACTAGCACAGATACGCAGTATTTT
TRBJ1-3,-,TRBV5-4,-,CASSAPGQAGNTIYF,TGTGCCAGCAGCGCCCCGGGACAAGCTGGAAACACCATATATTTT
TRBJ2-1,TRBD2,TRBV28,-,CASSFSAGGTYNEQFF,TGTGCCAGCAGTTTTTCCGCGGGGGGGACCTACAATGAGCAGTTCTTC
TRBJ1-5,-,TRBV5-5,-,CASSWAEPQHF,TGTGCCAGCAGCTGGGCGGAGCCCCAGCATTTT
TRBJ2-1,TRBD1,TRBV7-6,-,CASSPGQGLNYNEQFF,TGTGCCAGCAGCCCGGGACAGGGGTTGAACTACAATGAGCAGTTCTTC
TRBJ2-7,TRBD1,TRBV28,-,CASSLAGGYYEQYF,TGTGCCAGCAGTTTGGCAGGGGGCTACTACGAGCAGTACTTC
TRBJ2-1,TRBD2,TRBV2,-,CASSGTSGRYNEQFF,TGTGCCAGCAGCGGGACTAGCGGGAGGTACAATGAGCAGTTCTTC
TRBJ2-7,-,TRBV27,-,CASRQGVSYEQYF,TGTGCCAGCAGACAGGGTGTTTCCTACGAGCAGTACTTC
TRBJ2-7,-,TRBV11-2,-,CASSPGQPSYEQYF,TGTGCCAGCAGCCCAGGACAGCCGTCCTACGAGCAGTACTTC
TRBJ1-5,-,TRBV5-8,-,CASSRGKNQPQHF,TGTGCCAGCAGCAGGGGCAAGAATCAGCCCCAGCATTTT
TRBJ2-1,-,TRBV7-9,-,CASGNYEQFF,TGTGCCAGCGGCAACTATGAGCAGTTCTTC
TRBJ2-5,-,TRBV21-1,-,CASSAKPTSGRVGETQYF,TGTGCCAGCAGCGCAAAGCCTACTAGCGGGAGAGTCGGAGAGACCCAGTACTTC
TRBJ2-7,-,TRBV29-1,-,CSVDLGGYEQYF,TGCAGCGTTGACTTAGGGGGCTACGAGCAGTACTTC
TRBJ1-1,-,TRBV7-9,-,CASSLGGHDTEAFF,TGTGCCAGCAGCTTAGGAGGGCACGACACTGAAGCTTTCTTT
TRBJ1-2,-,TRBV7-9,-,CASSLKDVMGYGYTF,TGTGCCAGCAGCTTAAAGGACGTTATGGGCTATGGCTACACCTTC
TRBJ2-1,TRBD1,TRBV19,-,CASSKSTGGFNEQFF,TGTGCCAGTAGTAAGTCGACAGGGGGCTTCAATGAGCAGTTCTTC
TRBJ2-7,-,TRBV7-2,-,CASSAWSLGESYEQYF,TGTGCCAGCAGCGCCTGGTCGCTAGGGGAATCCTACGAGCAGTACTTC
TRBJ2-1,-,TRBV6-1,-,CASSPRGFDEQFF,TGTGCCAGCAGCCCGAGGGGGTTCGATGAGCAGTTCTTC
TRBJ1-5,TRBD1,TRBV28,-,CASSTRQGGNQPQHF,TGTGCCAGCAGTACCCGACAGGGCGGCAATCAGCCCCAGCATTTT
TRBJ2-7,-,TRBV28,-,CASSLEGFGYEQYF,TGTGCCAGCAGTTTAGAGGGGTTTGGCTACGAGCAGTACTTC
TRBJ1-1,-,TRBV18,-,CASSPDLGGNTEAFF,TGTGCCAGCTCACCGGACCTTGGGGGGAACACTGAAGCTTTCTTT
TRBJ2-2,-,TRBV29-1,-,CSVRAAGELFF,TGCAGCGTTCGGGCTGCGGGGGAGCTGTTTTTT
TRBJ2-5,-,TRBV9,once,CASSFSGIQETQYF,TGTGCCAGCAGCTTTTCAGGAATCCAAGAGACCCAGTACTTC
TRBJ2-1,-,TRBV5-1,-,CASSLVGGGHNEQFF,TGCGCCAGCAGCTTGGTGGGTGGAGGGCACAATGAGCAGTTCTTC
TRBJ2-3,TRBD2,TRBV28,few,CASSLQRGAGTDTQYF,TGTGCCAGCAGTTTACAGCGGGGGGCCGGCACAGATACGCAGTATTTT
TRBJ1-2,-,TRBV10-3,-,CAISESGGYTF,TGTGCCATCAGTGAGTCGGGTGGCTACACCTTC
TRBJ2-3,-,TRBV19,-,CASSGRRRGVPDTQYF,TGTGCCAGTAGTGGCCGGAGGAGGGGCGTCCCAGATACGCAGTATTTT
TRBJ2-3,-,TRBV7-8,-,CASTGFDTQYF,TGTGCCAGCACGGGGTTCGATACGCAGTATTTT
TRBJ2-3,-,TRBV5-1,-,CASSSGQTDTQYF,TGCGCCAGCAGCTCAGGACAGACAGATACGCAGTATTTT
TRBJ1-2,-,TRBV5-4,-,CASNLGGSYGYTF,TGTGCCAGCAACCTAGGGGGAAGCTATGGCTACACCTTC
TRBJ2-7,-,TRBV18,-,CASSLQDSYEQYF,TGTGCCAGCTCACTACAGGACTCCTACGAGCAGTACTTC
TRBJ1-2,-,TRBV28,-,CASSLPTVPYPGYTF,TGTGCCAGCAGCTTACCGACAGTCCCTTATCCCGGCTACACCTTC
TRBJ2-3,TRBD1,TRBV4-1,-,CASSRNRGFEYFPYTDTQYF,TGCGCCAGCAGCCGAAACAGGGGCTTTGAGTACTTCCCATACACAGATACGCAGTATTTT
TRBJ2-7,-,TRBV30,-,CAWSGNSPYEQYF,TGTGCCTGGAGTGGAAACAGCCCTTACGAGCAGTACTTC
TRBJ2-4,TRBD2,TRBV4-1,-,CASSQDRCISGLAGAKNIQYF,TGCGCCAGCAGCCAAGATAGGTGTATCTCGGGACTAGCGGGAGCCAAAAACATTCAGTACTTC
TRBJ2-1,TRBD2,TRBV27,-,CASSSGRSFDEQFF,TGTGCCAGCAGTAGCGGGAGAAGTTTCGATGAGCAGTTCTTC
TRBJ2-4,-,TRBV7-2,-,CASSLIGQWIHGQYF,TGTGCCAGCAGCTTAATCGGGCAGTGGATACACGGCCAGTACTTC
TRBJ1-3,-,TRBV13,-,CASSFRHSGNTIYF,TGTGCCAGCAGCTTTCGACACTCTGGAAACACCATATATTTT
TRBJ1-4,-,TRBV19,-,CASRRGQNEKLFF,TGTGCCAGTAGAAGGGGCCAAAATGAAAAACTGTTTTTT
TRBJ2-7,-,TRBV6-1,-,CASTSTLEQYF,TGTGCCAGCACCTCGACTCTCGAGCAGTACTTC
TRBJ1-4,-,TRBV6-5,-,CASSGTTNEKLFF,TGTGCCAGCAGTGGCACCACTAATGAAAAACTGTTTTTT
TRBJ1-2,-,TRBV5-8,-,CASSLGTTNYGYTF,TGTGCCAGCAGCTTAGGGACGACGAACTATGGCTACACCTTC
TRBJ2-7,TRBD2,TRBV10-3,-,CAISPDPGTTYYEQYF,TGTGCCATCAGCCCTGATCCCGGGACTACCTACTACGAGCAGTACTTC
TRBJ1-6,-,TRBV7-6,-,CASSLAGIFNSPLHF,TGTGCCAGCAGCTTAGCGGGAATTTTTAATTCACCCCTCCACTTT
TRBJ2-4,TRBD1,TRBV5-1,-,CASGHSDRGDIQYF,TGCGCCAGCGGTCACTCGGACAGGGGCGACATTCAGTACTTC
TRBJ1-4,TRBD1,TRBV4-1,-,CASSQDLGQGSEKLFF,TGCGCCAGCAGCCAAGATCTAGGACAGGGCAGCGAAAAACTGTTTTTT
TRBJ1-1,-,TRBV28,-,CASSLSRATEAFF,TGTGCCAGCAGTTTATCCAGGGCGACTGAAGCTTTCTTT
TRBJ2-7,-,TRBV13,-,CASSLGPFYEQYF,TGTGCCAGCAGCTTAGGACCTTTTTACGAGCAGTACTTC
TRBJ2-3,-,TRBV9,-,CASSFRQGGTDTQYF,TGTGCCAGCAGCTTCAGACAGGGAGGGACAGATACGCAGTATTTT